These 13 T cell receptor beta chains share one sample of origin, sequenced in a study of shared clonotypes between healthy human individuals. CD45RO-negative cells were positively selected for CCR7, leaving out terminally differentiated effector memory CD45RA+ cells. Produced via immunoSEQ multiplex PCR; TCRdb's table is partial and in-frame only. This table has roughly 2.1 million clones, about 93% appearing once. The sequenced sample was naive CD8+ T cells from PBMCs. The receptors were sampled from a man between 18 and 29 years old in good health. Some clones in this sample may be carry-over from other donors' samples.

The chain uses TRBV28 and TRBJ1-1, with D uncertain. Trimming shortened V by 5 bases and J by 3 bases, and 10 bases separated the two germline ends. The CDR3 runs to 13 residues. CDR1 is MDHEN and CDR2 is SYDVKM in the germline V gene. CDR3 protein: CASSRWLDTEAFF. The CDR3 bases are TGTGCCAGCAGTCGGTGGTTGGACACTGAAGCTTTCTTT.

This chain uses TRBV5-1 with TRBJ1-1; TRBD1 agrees at 7 bases. CDR1 and CDR2 from the germline V gene are SGHRS and YFSETQ. The CDR3 runs to 16 residues. The junction had 7 bases not matched to a gene; V was cut back by 2 bases and J by 0 bases. For the CDR3, the DNA is TGCGCCAGCAGCTTCGGGACAGAGAATCTGAACACTGAAGCTTTCTTT. Translating gives CASSFGTENLNTEAFF. Supplemented by reference TRBV5-1 and TRBJ1-1, the full variable domain reads KAGVTQTPRYLIKTRGQQVTLSCSPISGHRSVSWYQQTPGQGLQFLFEYFSETQRNKGNFPGRFSGRQFSNSRSEMNVSTLELGDSALYLCASSFGTENLNTEAFFGQGTRLTVV.

CDR3 DNA sequence: TGTGCCAGCAGCGTAGCCACCGGGACAGGGTACGCAGATACGCAGTATTTT. Translation: CASSVATGTGYADTQYF. The chain uses TRBV9 and TRBJ2-3; 9 bases fit TRBD1. Trimming cost V 0 bases and J 4 bases; bases outside gene matches: 9. The CDR3 is 17 amino acids. Per the germline V gene, CDR1 is SGDLS and CDR2 is YYNGEE.

The chain has TRBV29-1 and TRBJ2-1, with unresolved D. V lost 1 base to trimming and J lost 2 bases, with 12 bases between them. This CDR3 has 15 amino acids. Per the germline V gene, CDR1 is SQVTM and CDR2 is ANQGSEA. This CDR3 reads CSVEGPRQTYNEQFF. Written as DNA, the CDR3 is TGCAGCGTTGAAGGACCCAGACAAACCTACAATGAGCAGTTCTTC.

To note about this clone: The same CDR3 arises from other DNA sequences in this sample as well. The V gene is TRBV27, the J gene TRBJ1-5; a possible D gene is TRBD1 (5 bases). V was trimmed by 0 bases and J by 0 bases, leaving 9 bases between them. The CDR3 is 16 amino acids. The germline V gene encodes CDR1 MNHEY and CDR2 SMNVEV (reference sequence). The CDR3 DNA sequence: TGTGCCAGCAGTTTATCGGGGGGTTATAGCAATCAGCCCCAGCATTTT. Its translation: CASSLSGGYSNQPQHF.

The count of this clone is one. The junction shows a germline mismatch at one end, possibly a read error. Distinct nucleotide sequences in the sample also encode this CDR3. The chain recombines TRBV2 with TRBJ1-2, with D unclear. The CDR3 loop spans 16 amino acids. Germline V lookup: CDR1 SNHLY, CDR2 FYNNEI. The CDR3, as DNA: TGTGCCAGCAGTGAATCTATCCGGGAGGAGAACTATGGTTACACCTTC. Its translation is CASSESIREENYGYTF.

Comments on this clone: This specimen includes other DNA sequences encoding the same CDR3. This rearrangement joins TRBV6-5 to TRBJ1-5; D is possibly TRBD1 (5 bases). V shed 2 bases and J shed 4 bases, with 9 bases lying between them. The CDR3 contains 14 residues. Germline V gene data show CDR1 as MNHEY and CDR2 as SVGAGI. CDR3 protein: CASSYGGGNQPQHF. The CDR3 region has the DNA TGTGCCAGCAGTTACGGGGGGGGGAATCAGCCCCAGCATTTT.

The chain links TRBV4-2 to TRBJ2-1; the match to TRBD2 covers 13 bases. The CDR3 contains 16 residues. CDR1 and CDR2 (germline): LGHNA, YNFKEQ. V lost 2 bases and J lost 7; bases outside the gene matches: 5. This CDR3 reads CASSQIGLAGENEQFF. In nucleotides, the CDR3 is TGTGCCAGCAGCCAAATCGGACTAGCGGGAGAGAATGAGCAGTTCTTC.

CDR3 nucleotide sequence: TGTGCCAGCAGCCCGGCCGGACTAGCGGGAGCCTACGAGCAGTACTTC. It codes for CASSPAGLAGAYEQYF. The chain combines TRBV4-2 with TRBJ2-7; 13 bases are a match to TRBD2. CDR3 length: 16 residues. Germline assignment: CDR1 LGHNA and CDR2 YNFKEQ. Trimming cost V 4 bases and J 2 bases; bases outside gene matches: 5.

The chain is built from TRBV6-1 and TRBJ1-2; D remains unclear. Trimming cost V 8 bases and J 5 bases, with 3 bases left between them. CDR1 and CDR2 from the germline V gene are MNHNS and SASEGT. This CDR3 spans 9 amino acids. The CDR3 nucleotides are TGTGCCAGCTCATATGGCTACACCTTC. Its protein is CASSYGYTF.

The chain links TRBV9 to TRBJ2-1; D is ambiguous. Trimming stripped 4 bases from V and 10 bases from J, with 15 bases between. CDR1 is SGDLS and CDR2 is YYNGEE in the germline V gene. The CDR3 length is 13 residues. CDR3 nucleotides: TGTGCCAGCAGCCCGCGGTACGGACCCGAGCAGTTCTTC. It specifies CASSPRYGPEQFF.

This clone was counted a single time. This chain links TRBV6-6 with TRBJ1-5; D might be TRBD1 (5 bases). V dropped 4 bases and J dropped 4 bases, with 11 bases sitting between them. CDR1 is MNHNY and CDR2 is SVGAGI in the germline V gene (reference sequence). The CDR3 sequence is 14 residues long. The CDR3, as DNA: TGTGCCAGCAGTTCGGACATCAGTAATCAGCCCCAGCATTTT. Amino acids: CASSSDISNQPQHF.

This clone occurred once. This chain joins TRBV11-2 and TRBJ1-4; a weak D match, TRBD1 (5 bases). The germline V gene encodes CDR1 SGHAT and CDR2 FQNNGV. The V end lost 7 bases, the J end lost 8 bases, and 11 bases lay between the germline ends. The CDR3 sequence is 12 residues long. The CDR3 DNA sequence: TGTGCCAGCACGGGGACGGGAGAAAAACTGTTTTTT. Its protein product is CASTGTGEKLFF.